The 24 T cell receptor beta chains in this list originate from one sample, sequenced in a study of cytomegalovirus exposure and HLA in healthy donors. 13 Jbeta primers and 60 Vbeta primers were used for the PCR. Sequencing was performed with immunoSEQ multiplex PCR; in TCRdb, only in-frame clones are kept and a portion is missing. The repertoire holds 100,000 or so clones, with around 80% as singletons. Sequenced material: PBMCs. The receptor source for this set is a man younger than 45 in good health and CMV-seropositive.

The genes are TRBV6-1 and TRBJ1-2, with 9 bases fitting TRBD1. With 9 bases clipped from V and 2 bases from J, the junction kept 10 bases outside the gene matches. Looked up from germline, CDR1 is MNHNS and CDR2 is SASEGT. The CDR3 is 15 residues long. CDR3 sequence: CASIEPGQGNYGYTF. The CDR3 DNA reads TGTGCCAGTATAGAACCGGGACAGGGAAACTATGGCTACACCTTC.

The sample holds a few counts of this clone. The V and J genes are TRBV18 and TRBJ2-7; D is possibly TRBD1 (6 bases). V was clipped by 0 bases and J by 0 bases, with 6 bases between them. The V gene's germline CDR1 is KGHSH and CDR2 LQKENI. This CDR3 has 14 amino acids. Written as DNA, the CDR3 is TGTGCCAGCTCACCACCAGGGGGCTCCTACGAGCAGTACTTC. Translated, it gives CASSPPGGSYEQYF.

V and J are TRBV7-2 and TRBJ1-6; D is unresolved. The germline V gene has CDR1 SGHTA and CDR2 FQGNSA. Trimming stripped 1 base from V and 10 bases from J, with 14 bases between. The CDR3 sequence is 15 residues long. CDR3 residues: CASSLVPGIGSPLHF. In DNA, the CDR3 is TGTGCCAGCAGCTTAGTTCCGGGAATAGGCTCACCCCTCCACTTT.

V and J are TRBV5-1 and TRBJ1-5, with TRBD1 matching over 9 bases. CDR1 and CDR2 from the germline V gene are SGHRS and YFSETQ. After removal of 3 bases from V and 3 bases from J, the junction contained 4 bases not matched to a gene. The CDR3 is made up of 15 amino acids. CDR3 sequence reads: CASSSGTGNNQPQHF. The DNA for the CDR3 is TGCGCCAGCAGCTCCGGGACAGGGAACAATCAGCCCCAGCATTTT.

The chain links TRBV9 to TRBJ2-5; perhaps TRBD2 as D (6 bases). There are 15 residues in the CDR3. With 0 bases removed from V and 6 bases from J, the gap between germline ends came to 15 bases. Germline V gene data show CDR1 as SGDLS and CDR2 as YYNGEE. The CDR3 is CASSVVEGPGKTQYF. As DNA, the CDR3 is TGTGCCAGCAGCGTAGTGGAGGGACCTGGCAAGACCCAGTACTTC.

This chain uses TRBV19 with TRBJ2-4; TRBD1 matches at 9 bases. V dropped 10 bases and J dropped 4; count of bases not matched to a gene: 5. Germline lookup yields CDR1 LNHDA and CDR2 SQIVND (reference sequence). The CDR3 sequence is 13 residues long. The CDR3, as DNA: TGTGCCACCGAGGGACAGGGTAAAAACATTCAGTACTTC. Translation gives CATEGQGKNIQYF.

This chain joins TRBV2 and TRBJ1-4, with D maybe TRBD1 (6 bases). Germline CDR1 reads SNHLY; CDR2 reads FYNNEI. This CDR3 spans 16 amino acids. The V end lost 4 bases, the J end lost 2 bases, and 14 bases lay between the germline ends. In nucleotides, the CDR3 is TGTGCCAGCAGTGGTGGTGGGGGGGCGACTAATGAAAAACTGTTTTTT. It codes for CASSGGGGATNEKLFF.

V usage is TRBV10-3 and J usage is TRBJ2-2; possibly TRBD1 for D (6 bases). Germline CDR1 and CDR2: ENHRY and SYGVKD. The CDR3 has 13 residues. Trimming stripped 3 bases from V and 7 bases from J, with 9 bases between. In DNA form, the CDR3 reads TGTGCCATCAGTGAAGACAGGATCGGGGAGCTGTTTTTT. Translation: CAISEDRIGELFF.

This clone was seen more than once but under ten times. This CDR3 is CASSAIQGAGAEAFF. The CDR3 DNA is TGTGCCAGCAGTGCAATACAGGGGGCAGGGGCTGAAGCTTTCTTT. The chain combines TRBV6-6 with TRBJ1-1, with 9 bases identical to TRBD1. V was clipped by 5 bases and J by 6 bases; unmatched bases: 10. The CDR3 sequence is 15 residues long. Germline lookup yields CDR1 MNHNY and CDR2 SVGAGI (reference sequence).

The chain combines TRBV30 with TRBJ1-6; TRBD1 is a possible D gene (5 bases). V was trimmed by 3 bases and J by 8 bases, leaving 14 bases between them. Germline V CDR1 and CDR2: GTSNPN, SVGIG (reference sequence). This CDR3 contains 14 residues. The chain's CDR3 is CAWSRGSVYSPLHF. CDR3 in DNA: TGTGCCTGGAGCCGGGGGTCGGTCTATTCACCCCTCCACTTT.

This clone was picked up a small number of times. The chain recombines TRBV6-1 with TRBJ1-2; 8 nucleotides align to TRBD1. The CDR3 sequence is 14 residues long. Unmatched junction bases numbered 1, after V lost 0 bases and J lost 4 bases. The germline V gene has CDR1 MNHNS and CDR2 SASEGT. CDR3 bases: TGTGCCAGCAGTGAAGCGACAGGGGTCTATGGCTACACCTTC. Translation gives CASSEATGVYGYTF.

This clone showed up many times. The chain links TRBV7-2 to TRBJ2-3, with 11 bases matching TRBD2. J was trimmed by 2 bases and V by 5 bases; bases with no gene match: 6. CDR1 is SGHTA, CDR2 FQGNSA, per germline. This CDR3 has 16 residues. Here the CDR3 reads CASSIIAGGATDTQYF. In nucleotides, the CDR3 is TGTGCCAGCAGCATCATAGCGGGGGGGGCCACAGATACGCAGTATTTT.

The chain links TRBV2 to TRBJ1-6; 7 nucleotides match TRBD1. This CDR3 has 14 residues. Looked up from germline, CDR1 is SNHLY and CDR2 is FYNNEI. V lost 8 bases, J lost 8 bases, and 9 bases stayed unmatched. The CDR3 DNA sequence: TGTGCCAGCGTCAGGGGGACAGTAGATTCACCCCTCCACTTT. This sequence encodes CASVRGTVDSPLHF.

The chain joins TRBV19 to TRBJ2-3; D gene uncertain. The CDR3 totals 13 residues. Trimming left V 6 bases short and J 2 bases short, with 9 bases between. CDR1 is LNHDA and CDR2 is SQIVND in the germline V gene (reference sequence). The CDR3 region has the DNA TGTGCCAGTAGGGAACAGATCACAGATACGCAGTATTTT. Translating it yields CASREQITDTQYF.

V is TRBV27 and J is TRBJ1-5; no firm D call. CDR1 is MNHEY, CDR2 SMNVEV, per germline (reference sequence). V lost 6 bases, J lost 6 bases, and 21 bases lay in between. This CDR3 has 16 residues. The CDR3 sequence: CASSTVAGKARQPQHF. For the CDR3, the DNA is TGTGCCAGCAGCACCGTCGCTGGAAAAGCGCGTCAGCCCCAGCATTTT.

The J gene is TRBJ2-2, the V gene TRBV5-4; TRBD2 matches 9 bases. The CDR3 is 19 amino acids. Germline CDR1 reads SGHNT; CDR2 reads YYREEE (reference sequence). V shed 2 bases and J 0 bases; nucleotides not matched to a gene: 11. The CDR3 loop reads CASSFTQRGDSPNTGELFF. The CDR3 DNA sequence: TGTGCCAGCAGCTTCACCCAGCGGGGGGACTCTCCGAACACCGGGGAGCTGTTTTTT.

The rearrangement joins TRBV29-1 to TRBJ1-2, with 8 bases that match TRBD1. The CDR3 contains 13 residues. From germline, CDR1 is SQVTM and CDR2 ANQGSEA. The V segment lost 4 bases and the J segment 8 bases; nucleotides outside the gene matches: 9. Written as DNA, the CDR3 is TGCAGCGTTGCCAGGGACAGGCTCGGGGGCTACACCTTC. Translation: CSVARDRLGGYTF.

The CDR3: CASSLELVADGYTF. As DNA, the CDR3 is TGTGCCAGCAGCTTAGAGCTGGTTGCGGATGGCTACACCTTC. This rearrangement joins TRBV7-9 to TRBJ1-2; D uncertain. V was pared by 1 base and J by 6 bases, with 12 bases between. This CDR3 is built from 14 residues. In germline, CDR1 is SEHNR, CDR2 FQNEAQ (reference sequence).

This clone has ten or more counts. The rearrangement uses TRBV5-1 and TRBJ1-1; possible D gene TRBD1, 5 bases. The V gene lost 7 bases and the J gene lost 3 bases, with 16 bases spanning the gap. The CDR3 contains 14 residues. Germline CDR1 reads SGHRS; CDR2 reads YFSETQ. CDR3 nucleotide sequence: TGCGCCAGCTTCCCCGGGGGTTTGGACACTGAAGCTTTCTTT. Its translation: CASFPGGLDTEAFF.

CDR3: CASSKGTVHPQYF. The CDR3 region has the DNA TGTGCCAGCAGCAAAGGGACAGTCCATCCCCAGTACTTC. The chain employs TRBV7-2 and TRBJ2-5; 7 bases fit TRBD1. V lost 5 bases to trimming and J lost 9 bases; unmatched junction nucleotides: 9. Germline-derived CDR1 and CDR2 are SGHTA and FQGNSA. The CDR3 loop spans 13 amino acids.

The rearrangement uses TRBV5-1 and TRBJ2-3; no clear D. V gave up 3 bases and J gave up 0 bases, with 8 bases separating them. The CDR3 sequence is 14 residues long. Germline V lookup: CDR1 SGHRS, CDR2 YFSETQ. CDR3 DNA sequence: TGCGCCAGCAGCTATACTCGTAGCACAGATACGCAGTATTTT. Translated, it gives CASSYTRSTDTQYF.

This chain uses TRBV10-3 with TRBJ2-2; 8 nucleotides agree with TRBD2. Trimming at V came to 8 bases and at J to 0 bases, leaving 5 bases not matched to a gene. Germline V gene data show CDR1 as ENHRY and CDR2 as SYGVKD. CDR3 size: 15 residues. For the CDR3, the DNA is TGTGCCATCCCATCCGGGGGGGCGAACACCGGGGAGCTGTTTTTT. This encodes CAIPSGGANTGELFF.

V is TRBV13 and J is TRBJ2-1, with 12 positions matching TRBD2. CDR1 PRHDT and CDR2 FYEKMQ come from the germline V gene (reference sequence). J was trimmed by 3 bases and V by 0 bases; bases with no gene match: 9. The CDR3 has 19 amino acids. The CDR3 is CASSLGLAGGLVGYNEQFF. The CDR3 region has the DNA TGTGCCAGCAGCTTAGGCCTAGCGGGGGGGCTGGTGGGCTACAATGAGCAGTTCTTC.

The V call is TRBV5-6, the J call TRBJ2-1; 9 nucleotides align to TRBD1. The germline gives CDR1 SGHDT, CDR2 YYEEEE. This CDR3 is 12 amino acids long. J lost 7 bases, V lost 7 bases, and 3 bases had no gene match. CDR3 residues: CASGQGINEQFF. CDR3 coding DNA: TGTGCCAGCGGACAGGGGATTAATGAGCAGTTCTTC.